This entry lists 14 T cell receptor beta chains sequenced from one sample in a study of T cells after posttransplantation cyclophosphamide. Data came from immunoSEQ multiplex PCR; TCRdb stores just in-frame clones and leaves some out. The profile covers approximately 35,000 clones, none occurring a single time. The sequencing input was PBMCs. All receptors derive from a woman aged 30 to 39 in good health and a related stem cell transplant donor.

This clone was recorded at least ten times. The chain carries TRBV7-9 and TRBJ2-7, with D possibly being TRBD1 (6 bases). The V end was cut by 1 base, the J end by 4 bases, with 11 bases between. The CDR3 totals 14 residues. Germline V gives CDR1 SEHNR, CDR2 FQNEAQ (reference sequence). In DNA form, the CDR3 reads TGTGCCAGCAGCTTAGTTGGGGGCAGTTACGAGCAGTACTTC. Protein sequence: CASSLVGGSYEQYF.

This clone showed up many times. An end of the junction differs from the germline gene, which may be a read error. This chain joins TRBV7-2 and TRBJ1-2; 10 bases are a match to TRBD1. Germline CDR1 and CDR2: SGHTA and FQGNSA. This CDR3 is 15 amino acids long. The CDR3 spells CASSLATGGTAGYTF. For the CDR3, the DNA is TGTGCCAGCAGCCTAGCGACAGGGGGCACGGCTGGCTACACCTTC.

This clone came up many times. The chain joins TRBV10-3 to TRBJ1-3; maybe TRBD1 (5 bases). CDR3 length: 16 residues. Germline lookup yields CDR1 ENHRY and CDR2 SYGVKD. V lost 3 bases, J lost 0 bases, and 12 bases lay in between. The CDR3 region is CAISEGQNLSGNTIYF. The DNA of the CDR3 is TGTGCCATCAGTGAAGGACAAAACCTCTCTGGAAACACCATATATTTT.

This clone showed up many times. The chain joins TRBV5-1 to TRBJ1-2; D is ambiguous. The germline V gene has CDR1 SGHRS and CDR2 YFSETQ. Trimming took off 0 bases at V and 4 bases at J, with 7 bases between the two ends. CDR3 length: 13 amino acids. This chain's CDR3 is CASSLADSYGYTF. Written as DNA, the CDR3 is TGCGCCAGCAGCTTGGCCGATAGCTATGGCTACACCTTC.

This clone was recorded at least ten times. The V and J genes are TRBV19 and TRBJ2-2; D is perhaps TRBD1 (6 bases). This CDR3 spans 15 amino acids. V lost 5 bases to trimming and J lost 4 bases, with 14 bases between them. CDR1 is LNHDA, CDR2 SQIVND, per germline (reference sequence). DNA for the CDR3: TGTGCCAGTAGTCCGGGACACCCCGGCACCGGGGAGCTGTTTTTT. Its translation: CASSPGHPGTGELFF.

This clone occurred many times. The chain joins TRBV27 to TRBJ2-1, with TRBD2 matching over 10 bases. There are 18 residues in the CDR3. The V gene end was trimmed by 0 bases and the J gene end by 4 bases; junction bases not matched to a gene: 9. Germline lookup yields CDR1 MNHEY and CDR2 SMNVEV (reference sequence). CDR3 coding DNA: TGTGCCAGCAGTTTATCGTCGATTAGCGGGGGGTATTACAATGAGCAGTTCTTC. It translates to CASSLSSISGGYYNEQFF.

This clone was recorded a few times. This chain uses TRBV6-6 with TRBJ2-3, with unresolved D. CDR3 size: 15 residues. Trimming left V 8 bases short and J 0 bases short, with 15 bases between. The germline V gene has CDR1 MNHNY and CDR2 SVGAGI (reference sequence). The CDR3 coding sequence is TGTGCCAGCTGTCCCGCAGGTCAGAGCACAGATACGCAGTATTTT. Protein product: CASCPAGQSTDTQYF.

This clone was observed at least ten times. The gene calls are TRBV19 and TRBJ2-7, with TRBD1 matching 9 bases. V dropped 6 bases and J dropped 11; count of bases not matched to a gene: 14. This CDR3 spans 14 amino acids. Looked up from germline, CDR1 is LNHDA and CDR2 is SQIVND (reference sequence). CDR3 sequence reads: CASRLTGGDVKEYF. CDR3 coding DNA: TGTGCCAGTAGGCTAACAGGGGGCGATGTAAAGGAGTACTTC.

This clone was found many times. Here the CDR3 reads CATKKDRLSNTEAFF. The CDR3 DNA sequence: TGTGCCACCAAAAAGGACAGACTTTCGAACACTGAAGCTTTCTTT. The rearrangement uses TRBV6-5 and TRBJ1-1; D may be TRBD1 (6 bases). This CDR3 comprises 15 residues. The ends were cut back, 10 bases at V and 1 base at J, with 19 bases in the middle. The germline gives CDR1 MNHEY, CDR2 SVGAGI.

This clone was recorded many times. The chain employs TRBV2 and TRBJ2-2; 8 nucleotides agree with TRBD2. The CDR3 runs 16 residues. With V trimmed by 6 bases and J by 7 bases, 13 bases remained unmatched. CDR1 and CDR2 from the germline V gene are SNHLY and FYNNEI. The DNA for the CDR3 is TGTGCCAGCAGGGTAGCGGGGTCCGCCCTCGGCGGGGAGCTGTTTTTT. Translated, it gives CASRVAGSALGGELFF.

This clone was detected many times. The chain employs TRBV11-2 and TRBJ1-6; 7 bases match TRBD1. Trimming at V came to 1 base and at J to 14 bases, leaving 11 bases not matched to a gene. CDR1 SGHAT and CDR2 FQNNGV come from the germline V gene. There are 15 residues in the CDR3. In DNA, the CDR3 is TGTGCCAGCAGCTTAGCCCCCGGGACAGCGGGAACCCTCCACTTT. Its protein product is CASSLAPGTAGTLHF. The full variable domain, with the rest looked up from reference TRBV11-2 and TRBJ1-6, is EAGVAQSPRYKIIEKRQSVAFWCNPISGHATLYWYQQILGQGPKLLIQFQNNGVVDDSQLPKDRFSAERLKGVDSTLKIQPAKLEDSAVYLCASSLAPGTAGTLHFGNGTRLTVT.

This clone came up many times. The V call is TRBV7-9, the J call TRBJ2-4; D might be TRBD2 (6 bases). Trimming removed 4 bases from V and 12 bases from J, with 13 bases in between. The germline V gene encodes CDR1 SEHNR and CDR2 FQNEAQ (reference sequence). This CDR3 spans 12 amino acids. In DNA form, the CDR3 reads TGTGCCAGCAGCTATCGGAGGGTAAGTCAGTACTTC. Translating gives CASSYRRVSQYF.

This clone appeared many times. The chain uses TRBV18 and TRBJ1-6; 7 bases are a match to TRBD1. This CDR3 contains 14 residues. J gave up 6 bases and V 3 bases, and 2 bases lay outside the gene matches. Germline-derived CDR1 and CDR2 are KGHSH and LQKENI. The CDR3 DNA sequence: TGTGCCAGCTCACCCCGGGACAGTAATTCACCCCTCCACTTT. Translated, it gives CASSPRDSNSPLHF.

This clone came up a few times. V and J are TRBV25-1 and TRBJ1-1; the match to TRBD1 covers 8 bases. Germline V gives CDR1 MGHDK, CDR2 SYGVNS. The ends lost 7 bases at V and 1 base at J; junction bases unmatched: 5. This CDR3 region has 14 residues. The CDR3: CASTQTGENTEAFF. In nucleotides, the CDR3 is TGTGCCAGCACTCAGACAGGGGAGAACACTGAAGCTTTCTTT.